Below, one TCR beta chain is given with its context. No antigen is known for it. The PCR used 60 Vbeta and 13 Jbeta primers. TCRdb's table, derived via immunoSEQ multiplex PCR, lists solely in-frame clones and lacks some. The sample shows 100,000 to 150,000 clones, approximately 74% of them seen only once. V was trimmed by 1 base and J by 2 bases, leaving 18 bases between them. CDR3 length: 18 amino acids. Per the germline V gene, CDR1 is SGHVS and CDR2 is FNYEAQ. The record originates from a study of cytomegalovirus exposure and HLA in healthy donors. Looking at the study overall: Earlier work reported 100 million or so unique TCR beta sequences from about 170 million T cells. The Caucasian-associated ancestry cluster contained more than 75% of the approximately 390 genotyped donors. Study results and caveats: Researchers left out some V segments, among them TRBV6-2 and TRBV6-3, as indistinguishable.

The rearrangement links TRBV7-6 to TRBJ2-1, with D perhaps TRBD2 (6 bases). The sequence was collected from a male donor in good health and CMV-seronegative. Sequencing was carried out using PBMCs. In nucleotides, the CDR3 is TGTGCCAGCAGCTTAGTATCGGAGCCGGGACTCCCCTACAATGAGCAGTTCTTC. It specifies CASSLVSEPGLPYNEQFF.